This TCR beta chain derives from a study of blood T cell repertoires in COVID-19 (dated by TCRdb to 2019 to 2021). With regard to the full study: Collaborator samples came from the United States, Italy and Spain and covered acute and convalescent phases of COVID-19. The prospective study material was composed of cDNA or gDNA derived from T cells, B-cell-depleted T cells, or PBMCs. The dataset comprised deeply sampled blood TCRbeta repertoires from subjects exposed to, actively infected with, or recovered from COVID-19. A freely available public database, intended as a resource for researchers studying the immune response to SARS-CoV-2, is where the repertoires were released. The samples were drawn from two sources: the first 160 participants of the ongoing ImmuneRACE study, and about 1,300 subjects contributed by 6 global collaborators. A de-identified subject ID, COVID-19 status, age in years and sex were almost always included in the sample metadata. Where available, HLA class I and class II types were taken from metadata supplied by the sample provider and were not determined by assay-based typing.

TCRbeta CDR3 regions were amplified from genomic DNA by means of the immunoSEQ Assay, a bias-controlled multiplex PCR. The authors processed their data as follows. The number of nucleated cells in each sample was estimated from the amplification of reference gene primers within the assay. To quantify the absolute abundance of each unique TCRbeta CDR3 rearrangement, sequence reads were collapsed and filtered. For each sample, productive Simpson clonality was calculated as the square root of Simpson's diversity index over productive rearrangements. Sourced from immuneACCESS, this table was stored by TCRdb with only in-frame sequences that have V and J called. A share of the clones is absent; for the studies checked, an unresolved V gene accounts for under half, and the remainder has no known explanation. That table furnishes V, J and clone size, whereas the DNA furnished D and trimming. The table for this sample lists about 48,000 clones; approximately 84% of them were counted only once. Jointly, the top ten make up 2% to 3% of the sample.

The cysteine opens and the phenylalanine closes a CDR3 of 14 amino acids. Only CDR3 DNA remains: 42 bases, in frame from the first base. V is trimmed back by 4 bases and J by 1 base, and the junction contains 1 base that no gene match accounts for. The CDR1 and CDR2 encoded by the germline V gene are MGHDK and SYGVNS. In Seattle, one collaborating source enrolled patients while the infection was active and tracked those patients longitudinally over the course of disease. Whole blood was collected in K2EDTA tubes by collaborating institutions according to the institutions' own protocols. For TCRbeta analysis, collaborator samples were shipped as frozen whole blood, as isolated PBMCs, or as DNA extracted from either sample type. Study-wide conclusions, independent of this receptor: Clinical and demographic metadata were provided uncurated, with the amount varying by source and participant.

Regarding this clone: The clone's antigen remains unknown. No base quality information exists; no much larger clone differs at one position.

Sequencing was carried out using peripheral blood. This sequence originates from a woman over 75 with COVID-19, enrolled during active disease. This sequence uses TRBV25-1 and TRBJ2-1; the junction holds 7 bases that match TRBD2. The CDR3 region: CASSGGSSYNEQFF. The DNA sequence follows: TGTGCCAGCAGTGGCGGGAGTTCCTACAATGAGCAGTTCTTC.